The present entry profiles one T cell receptor beta chain with its context. Libraries were prepared by immunoSEQ multiplex PCR; TCRdb keeps only in-frame clonotypes and omits some of them. The data show tens of thousands of clones, with 80% to 90% seen just once and over 25% held by the top ten. Trimming cost V 5 bases and J 5 bases; bases outside gene matches: 7. This CDR3 has 14 residues. The germline gives CDR1 SGHTA, CDR2 FQGTGA. The record originates from a study of T cell responses to AZD1222 COVID-19 vaccine. The receptor was isolated from an adult who received the AZD1222 COVID-19 vaccine. The chain joins TRBV7-3 to TRBJ2-7, with 9 bases that match TRBD1. Sequenced material: peripheral blood, taken 28 days after the second AZD1222 dose. CDR3 sequence reads: CASSPQGAGNEQYF. The CDR3 DNA reads TGTGCCAGCAGCCCACAGGGGGCTGGGAACGAGCAGTACTTC. The variable domain in full, with the rest retrieved from reference TRBV7-3 and TRBJ2-7, is GAGVSQTPSNKVTEKGKYVELRCDPISGHTALYWYRQSLGQGPEFLIYFQGTGAADDSGLPNDRFFAVRPEGSVSTLKIQRTERGDSAVYLCASSPQGAGNEQYFGPGTRLTVT.